The sequence of this TCR beta chain was determined in a study of T-cell reconstitution after alpha-beta-depleted transplantation in children. Study-level points and caveats: Most T-cell counts and diversity one year after the transplant came from T cells that were newly produced. Expanded graft clones, several hundred of them, were reportedly the source of alpha-beta T cells about two months after transplant. High day-60 TCRbeta diversity in some patients came from surviving recipient T cells and thymic progenitors.

This sample's TCRbeta library carried unique molecular identifier barcodes. TCRdb re-analysed the PCR reads in MiXCR, keeping a single row per CDR3 protein. The sample lists around 600,000 distinct CDR3 sequences; roughly 24% were seen once. CDR1 and CDR2 (germline): MNHEY, SMNVEV (reference sequence). The CDR3 is made up of 13 amino acids. The ends were cut back, 5 bases at V and 7 bases at J, with 14 bases in the middle. A remark on this clonotype: The antigen is not known.

The sequence derives from a boy younger than two who had a stem cell transplant for acute myeloid leukemia, so the T cells may come from the graft donor. The rearrangement links TRBV27 to TRBJ2-5; no clear D gene. This specimen consisted of PBMCs, mostly from graft donor cells, obtained 360 days after TCRalphabeta/CD19-depleted stem cell transplant. The CDR3, as DNA: TGTGCCAGCAGTGAACTTCCCCTGGGGACCCAGTACTTC. Encoded protein: CASSELPLGTQYF.